A selection of T cell receptor beta chains follows, all from one sample in a study of control samples from healthy donors and cancer patients. Sequencing was performed with immunoSEQ multiplex PCR; in TCRdb, only in-frame clones are kept and a portion is missing. The repertoire holds 120,000 to 150,000 clones, with about 90% as singletons. Sequenced sample: blood. All receptors come from a man aged 18 to 30 in good health. Both conserved end residues are part of each CDR3. A D gene is named only where the DNA matches it firmly. Clone size appears in some rows only: once, few, many, or a class for an expanded clone.

D: -; J: TRBJ2-7; V: TRBV6-2/TRBV6-3; size: -; CDR3: CASSLRTEIYEQYF; DNA: TGTGCCAGCAGCCTAAGGACGGAAATCTACGAGCAGTACTTC
D: -; J: TRBJ1-3; V: TRBV7-8; size: -; CDR3: CASSLMVGSGNTIYF; DNA: TGTGCCAGCAGCTTAATGGTCGGGTCTGGAAACACCATATATTTT
D: -; J: TRBJ1-1; V: TRBV18; size: many; CDR3: CASSPTENTEAFF; DNA: TGTGCCAGCTCGCCTACAGAGAACACTGAAGCTTTCTTT
D: -; J: TRBJ2-3; V: TRBV19; size: -; CDR3: CASSMVRIAEPSTDTQYF; DNA: TGTGCCAGTAGTATGGTCCGGATAGCCGAGCCTAGCACAGATACGCAGTATTTT
D: TRBD1; J: TRBJ1-6; V: TRBV2; size: -; CDR3: CASRRTGNSPLHF; DNA: TGTGCCAGCAGGCGGACAGGGAACTCACCCCTCCACTTT
D: TRBD2; J: TRBJ2-2; V: TRBV6-2/TRBV6-3; size: -; CDR3: CASSYPMAAGGNTGELFF; DNA: TGTGCCAGCAGTTACCCGATGGCAGCGGGGGGTAACACCGGGGAGCTGTTTTTT
D: -; J: TRBJ2-7; V: TRBV5-1; size: -; CDR3: CASSRGDSEDEQYF; DNA: TGCGCCAGCAGCCGGGGGGACAGCGAGGATGAGCAGTACTTC
D: TRBD1; J: TRBJ1-2; V: TRBV2; size: -; CDR3: CASSGIGTGGYTF; DNA: TGTGCCAGCAGTGGTATCGGGACAGGCGGCTACACCTTC
D: -; J: TRBJ2-7; V: TRBV27; size: -; CDR3: CASSSRVGEQYF; DNA: TGTGCCAGCAGTAGTCGGGTAGGCGAGCAGTACTTC
D: TRBD2; J: TRBJ2-3; V: TRBV7-9; size: -; CDR3: CASSPPLSGGKQYF; DNA: TGTGCCAGCAGCCCCCCTCTTAGCGGGGGCAAGCAGTATTTT
D: TRBD1; J: TRBJ2-1; V: TRBV4-1; size: -; CDR3: CASSQDPRGTGAFEQFF; DNA: TGCGCCAGCAGCCAAGACCCCCGCGGGACAGGGGCATTCGAGCAGTTCTTC
D: TRBD1; J: TRBJ1-1; V: TRBV5-5; size: -; CDR3: CASSSGQGLEAFF; DNA: TGTGCCAGCAGCTCAGGACAGGGGCTGGAAGCTTTCTTT
D: TRBD1; J: TRBJ1-2; V: TRBV6-4; size: -; CDR3: CASRRDSSYNYGYTF; DNA: TGTGCCAGCCGGAGGGACAGTTCCTATAACTATGGCTACACCTTC
D: -; J: TRBJ1-4; V: TRBV7-9; size: -; CDR3: CASSLEINEKLFF; DNA: TGTGCCAGCAGCTTAGAGATTAATGAAAAACTGTTTTTT
D: -; J: TRBJ2-1; V: TRBV20-1; size: -; CDR3: CSARVPGEQFF; DNA: TGCAGTGCTAGAGTGCCTGGTGAGCAGTTCTTC
D: -; J: TRBJ2-7; V: TRBV3-1/TRBV3-2; size: -; CDR3: CASSLSNRAMEQYF; DNA: TGTGCCAGCAGCCTCAGTAATCGGGCGATGGAGCAGTACTTC
D: TRBD1; J: TRBJ1-4; V: TRBV9; size: -; CDR3: CASSSRTGSANEKLFF; DNA: TGTGCCAGCAGCTCCCGGACAGGGAGCGCTAATGAAAAACTGTTTTTT
D: TRBD1; J: TRBJ1-1; V: TRBV7-9; size: -; CDR3: CASSLKQGATEAFF; DNA: TGTGCCAGCAGCTTAAAACAGGGGGCGACTGAAGCTTTCTTT
D: TRBD1; J: TRBJ1-1; V: TRBV3-1/TRBV3-2; size: -; CDR3: CASSVTGWEAEAFF; DNA: TGTGCCAGCAGCGTGACAGGGTGGGAGGCTGAAGCTTTCTTT
D: TRBD2; J: TRBJ2-3; V: TRBV5-1; size: -; CDR3: CASSLRTSGGRADTQYF; DNA: TGCGCCAGCAGCTTGCGGACTAGCGGGGGGAGGGCAGATACGCAGTATTTT
D: TRBD1; J: TRBJ1-4; V: TRBV28; size: -; CDR3: CASSGTGEEKLFF; DNA: TGTGCCAGCAGCGGGACAGGGGAGGAAAAACTGTTTTTT
D: -; J: TRBJ1-4; V: TRBV5-1; size: -; CDR3: CASSTMEGLATNEKLFF; DNA: TGCGCCAGCAGCACAATGGAGGGACTTGCAACTAATGAAAAACTGTTTTTT
D: -; J: TRBJ1-5; V: TRBV28; size: -; CDR3: CASSLYAGGSNQPQHF; DNA: TGTGCCAGCAGTTTATATGCGGGGGGGAGCAATCAGCCCCAGCATTTT
D: -; J: TRBJ2-5; V: TRBV7-2; size: -; CDR3: CASSLAGQEALGTQYF; DNA: TGTGCCAGCAGCTTAGCGGGCCAGGAGGCCTTAGGGACCCAGTACTTC
D: -; J: TRBJ1-4; V: TRBV5-1; size: -; CDR3: CASSFSSTGNEKLFF; DNA: TGCGCCAGCAGCTTTTCGTCAACAGGGAATGAAAAACTGTTTTTT
D: -; J: TRBJ2-3; V: TRBV5-1; size: -; CDR3: CASSLEPPDTQYF; DNA: TGCGCCAGCAGCTTGGAGCCCCCAGATACGCAGTATTTT
D: -; J: TRBJ1-1; V: TRBV29-1; size: -; CDR3: CSVASSGTANTEAFF; DNA: TGCAGCGTTGCCTCCTCCGGGACCGCGAACACTGAAGCTTTCTTT
D: TRBD2; J: TRBJ2-2; V: TRBV6-2/TRBV6-3; size: -; CDR3: CASSYPGLVQKNTGELFF; DNA: TGTGCCAGCAGTTACCCGGGACTAGTCCAAAAGAACACCGGGGAGCTGTTTTTT
D: -; J: TRBJ1-6; V: TRBV7-9; size: -; CDR3: CASTPIGDTLHF; DNA: TGTGCCAGCACCCCGATCGGGGATACCCTCCACTTT
D: TRBD1; J: TRBJ1-2; V: TRBV7-2; size: -; CDR3: CASSLGGGQGNYGYTF; DNA: TGTGCCAGCAGCCTTGGGGGGGGACAGGGTAACTATGGCTACACCTTC
D: -; J: TRBJ1-5; V: TRBV9; size: -; CDR3: CASTPGGEGNQPQHF; DNA: TGTGCCAGCACCCCAGGAGGGGAGGGAAATCAGCCCCAGCATTTT
D: -; J: TRBJ2-7; V: TRBV2; size: -; CDR3: CASRKTVSSYEQYF; DNA: TGTGCCAGCAGAAAGACAGTAAGCTCCTACGAGCAGTACTTC
D: TRBD2; J: TRBJ2-3; V: TRBV19; size: -; CDR3: CASSIAGGADTQYF; DNA: TGTGCCAGTAGTATAGCCGGGGGGGCAGATACGCAGTATTTT
D: -; J: TRBJ2-7; V: TRBV29-1; size: -; CDR3: CSVATEAYEQYF; DNA: TGCAGCGTCGCGACAGAAGCCTACGAGCAGTACTTC
D: -; J: TRBJ1-1; V: TRBV25-1; size: -; CDR3: CASSEWVITEAFF; DNA: TGTGCCAGCAGTGAATGGGTAATCACTGAAGCTTTCTTT
D: TRBD1; J: TRBJ1-1; V: TRBV3-1/TRBV3-2; size: few; CDR3: CASSQTGQGRTEAFF; DNA: TGTGCCAGCAGCCAAACCGGACAGGGGCGGACTGAAGCTTTCTTT
D: -; J: TRBJ1-3; V: TRBV4-2; size: -; CDR3: CASSPQGGSGGNTIYF; DNA: TGTGCCAGCAGCCCCCAGGGAGGGTCGGGTGGAAACACCATATATTTT
D: -; J: TRBJ1-3; V: TRBV29-1; size: -; CDR3: CSVAAGMDGNTIYF; DNA: TGCAGCGTTGCCGCAGGGATGGATGGAAACACCATATATTTT
D: -; J: TRBJ1-2; V: TRBV6-5; size: -; CDR3: CASSLTGSDGYTF; DNA: TGTGCCAGCAGTCTCACAGGGAGCGATGGCTACACCTTC
D: TRBD1; J: TRBJ2-2; V: TRBV4-1; size: -; CDR3: CASSAGTGKTGELFF; DNA: TGCGCCAGCAGCGCAGGGACAGGTAAAACCGGGGAGCTGTTTTTT
D: -; J: TRBJ1-2; V: TRBV6-2/TRBV6-3; size: -; CDR3: CASSRTEAPGYTF; DNA: TGTGCCAGCAGCCGAACGGAGGCCCCTGGCTACACCTTC
D: -; J: TRBJ1-1; V: TRBV4-2; size: -; CDR3: CASSQAGKNTEAFF; DNA: TGTGCCAGCAGCCAAGCCGGGAAGAACACTGAAGCTTTCTTT
D: -; J: TRBJ1-4; V: TRBV4-2; size: -; CDR3: CASSQLSGQSNEKLFF; DNA: TGTGCCAGCAGCCAGCTCAGCGGACAGAGTAATGAAAAACTGTTTTTT
D: -; J: TRBJ1-1; V: TRBV5-4; size: -; CDR3: CASSLMMGFTEAFF; DNA: TGTGCCAGCAGCTTGATGATGGGTTTCACTGAAGCTTTCTTT
D: -; J: TRBJ1-5; V: TRBV2; size: -; CDR3: CASSASDTQPQHF; DNA: TGTGCCAGCAGTGCGTCAGACACTCAGCCCCAGCATTTT
D: -; J: TRBJ2-3; V: TRBV5-4; size: -; CDR3: CASSSIMSTDTQYF; DNA: TGTGCCAGCAGCTCAATAATGAGCACAGATACGCAGTATTTT
D: -; J: TRBJ1-6; V: TRBV2; size: once; CDR3: CASSDWTTQVSPLHF; DNA: TGTGCCAGCAGTGATTGGACCACGCAGGTTTCACCCCTCCACTTT
D: TRBD1; J: TRBJ2-5; V: TRBV10-1; size: -; CDR3: CASSMGRGRETQYF; DNA: TGCGCCAGCAGTATGGGCAGGGGGCGAGAGACCCAGTACTTC
D: -; J: TRBJ2-1; V: TRBV4-1; size: -; CDR3: CASSQAGNEQFF; DNA: TGCGCCAGCAGCCAAGCGGGAAATGAGCAGTTCTTC